A selection of T cell receptor beta chains follows, all from one sample in a study of identical twins. TCRdb re-called the 5' RACE reads with MiXCR, one entry per CDR3 protein. The table lists around 1.7 million distinct CDR3 sequences, about 30% of them singletons, with approximately 0.29% in the top ten. Material: cord blood. The receptors were gathered from a newborn girl in good health. CDR3s include the opening cysteine and the closing phenylalanine or tryptophan. Fields, in order: D gene, V gene, J gene, clone size, CDR3 protein, CDR3 DNA. The D gene is left open where the match is weak. Size is omitted from some rows. Given values are once, few, many or a class for expanded clones.

D gene: -
V gene: TRBV10-3
J gene: TRBJ1-5
clone size: -
CDR3 protein: CAISEVAGLLSNQPQHF
CDR3 DNA: TGTGCCATCAGTGAGGTCGCAGGGCTTTTAAGCAATCAGCCCCAGCATTTT

D gene: -
V gene: TRBV27
J gene: TRBJ2-1
clone size: few
CDR3 protein: CASSSTPGLGLFF
CDR3 DNA: TGTGCCAGCAGTTCGACTCCGGGATTGGGGCTGTTCTTC

D gene: TRBD2
V gene: TRBV5-1
J gene: TRBJ2-3
clone size: -
CDR3 protein: CASSLLLFSGVQDTQYF
CDR3 DNA: TGCGCCAGCAGCTTGCTCCTCTTCAGCGGGGTCCAAGATACGCAGTATTTT

D gene: TRBD2
V gene: TRBV7-2
J gene: TRBJ2-1
clone size: -
CDR3 protein: CASSLIGSGGEQFF
CDR3 DNA: TGTGCCAGCAGCTTAATCGGGTCGGGGGGTGAGCAGTTCTTC

D gene: TRBD1
V gene: TRBV28
J gene: TRBJ2-7
clone size: -
CDR3 protein: CASTVTGDFINNEQYF
CDR3 DNA: TGTGCCAGCACCGTGACAGGGGATTTTATCAACAATGAGCAGTACTTC

D gene: TRBD1
V gene: TRBV28
J gene: TRBJ1-4
clone size: -
CDR3 protein: CASSSRRQGEKLFF
CDR3 DNA: TGTGCCAGCAGTTCCAGACGACAGGGCGAAAAACTGTTTTTT

D gene: -
V gene: TRBV28
J gene: TRBJ2-3
clone size: -
CDR3 protein: CASSPRGATSRTQYF
CDR3 DNA: TGTGCCAGCAGTCCCCGGGGAGCTACAAGTAGGACGCAGTATTTT

D gene: -
V gene: TRBV6-5
J gene: TRBJ2-5
clone size: few
CDR3 protein: CASRTGLSGETQYF
CDR3 DNA: TGTGCCAGCAGAACAGGACTCTCAGGGGAGACCCAGTACTTC

D gene: -
V gene: TRBV21-1
J gene: TRBJ2-1
clone size: -
CDR3 protein: CASTRSWTSGRACYNEQFF
CDR3 DNA: TGTGCCAGCACGCGCTCCTGGACTAGCGGGAGGGCTTGCTACAATGAGCAGTTCTTC

D gene: TRBD2
V gene: TRBV4-2
J gene: TRBJ2-7
clone size: few
CDR3 protein: CASSPFSGRFNNEQYF
CDR3 DNA: TGTGCCAGCAGCCCATTTAGCGGGAGGTTCAACAATGAGCAGTACTTC

D gene: TRBD1
V gene: TRBV27
J gene: TRBJ1-6
clone size: few
CDR3 protein: CASSPTDRGNNSPLHF
CDR3 DNA: TGTGCCAGCAGTCCCACGGACAGGGGGAATAATTCACCCCTCCACTTT

D gene: TRBD1
V gene: TRBV7-9
J gene: TRBJ1-1
clone size: -
CDR3 protein: CASSLVGQGSNTEAFF
CDR3 DNA: TGTGCCAGCAGCTTAGTAGGACAGGGCTCGAACACTGAAGCTTTCTTT

D gene: -
V gene: TRBV20-1
J gene: TRBJ2-5
clone size: few
CDR3 protein: CSARALDLARETQYF
CDR3 DNA: TGCAGTGCTAGGGCTTTGGACCTCGCCCGAGAGACCCAGTACTTC

D gene: -
V gene: TRBV7-9
J gene: TRBJ1-2
clone size: -
CDR3 protein: CASTQSGADPNYGYTF
CDR3 DNA: TGTGCCAGCACCCAATCGGGAGCCGATCCTAACTATGGCTACACCTTC